The 3 T cell receptor beta chains below were found in one sample sequenced in a study of shared clonotypes between healthy human individuals. Some clones are missing from TCRdb's copy, which holds only in-frame ones; the method was immunoSEQ multiplex PCR. The sample has roughly 570,000 clones; roughly 98% are singletons. Naive CD8 cells comprised CD45RO-negative, CCR7-positively selected cells, excluding terminally differentiated effector memory CD45RA+ cells. Sequenced sample: naive CD8+ T cells sorted from blood. The receptors were gathered from a man aged 25 to 40 in good health.

J is TRBJ2-2 and V is TRBV7-9; perhaps TRBD1 as D (6 bases). Germline CDR1 SEHNR, CDR2 FQNEAQ (reference sequence). The V end lost 1 base, the J end lost 2 bases, and 14 bases lay between the germline ends. The length of the CDR3 is 17 residues. In DNA form, the CDR3 reads TGTGCCAGCAGCTTAGTCTCGGGGACATCTAACACCGGGGAGCTGTTTTTT. Amino acid sequence: CASSLVSGTSNTGELFF.

The CDR3 region is CASSRGQAYEQYF. DNA of the CDR3: TGCGCCAGCAGCCGTGGACAGGCCTACGAGCAGTACTTC. V usage is TRBV4-1 and J usage is TRBJ2-7; TRBD1 aligns across 7 bases. Germline V gene sequence: CDR1 MGHRA, CDR2 YSYEKL. The CDR3 extends over 13 amino acids. With 4 bases clipped from V and 2 bases from J, the junction kept 2 bases outside the gene matches.

The count of this clone is one. The V and J genes are TRBV12-2 and TRBJ2-3. TRBV12-2 represents a pseudogene. The CDR3 contains 16 residues. CDR3 nucleotides: TGTGCAAGTCGCCCCGGGGGCGGGGATGTCACAGATACGCAGTATTTT. Its protein is CASRPGGGDVTDTQYF.